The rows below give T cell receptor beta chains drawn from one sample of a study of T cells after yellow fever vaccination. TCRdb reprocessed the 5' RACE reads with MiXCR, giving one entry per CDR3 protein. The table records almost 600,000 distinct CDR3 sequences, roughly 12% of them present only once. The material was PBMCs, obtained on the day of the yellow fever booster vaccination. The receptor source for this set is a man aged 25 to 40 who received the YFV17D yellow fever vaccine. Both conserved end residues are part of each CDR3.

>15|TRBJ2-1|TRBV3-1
CASTQTGSSYNEQFF
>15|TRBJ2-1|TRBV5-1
CASGEGLAGDNEQFF
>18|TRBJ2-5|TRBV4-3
CASSQDLNIQTTQETQYF
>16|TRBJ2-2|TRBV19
CASSIDPGMNTGELFF
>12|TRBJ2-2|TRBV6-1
CASSELSGELFF
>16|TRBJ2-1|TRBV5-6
CASSDPRAFSVNEQFF
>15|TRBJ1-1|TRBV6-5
CASSSPGGLNTEAFF
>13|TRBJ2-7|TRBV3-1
CASSQGRGVEQYF
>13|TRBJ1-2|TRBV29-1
CSVVGAGFYGYTF
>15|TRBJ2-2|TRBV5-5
CASSWTSGYTGELFF
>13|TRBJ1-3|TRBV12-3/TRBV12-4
CASSFFSGNTIYF
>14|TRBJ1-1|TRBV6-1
CASIRDGSNTEAFF
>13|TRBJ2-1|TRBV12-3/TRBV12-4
CASSPGVTNEQFF
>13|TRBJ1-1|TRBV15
CATSSQWGTEAFF
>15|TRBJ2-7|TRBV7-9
CASSLSLAGKYEQYF
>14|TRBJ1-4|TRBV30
CAWSSDAGGEKLFF
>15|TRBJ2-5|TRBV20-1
CSAKTSGRAGETQYF
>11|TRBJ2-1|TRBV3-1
CASSQALGQFF
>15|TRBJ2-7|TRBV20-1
CSATVGTSGSYEQYF
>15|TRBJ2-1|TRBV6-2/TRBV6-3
CASSILGTSYNEQFF
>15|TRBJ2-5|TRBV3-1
CASSQQVGPQETQYF
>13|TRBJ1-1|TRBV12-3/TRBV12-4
CASSSGGGTEAFF
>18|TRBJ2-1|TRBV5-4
CASSRNSGGTGLYNEQFF
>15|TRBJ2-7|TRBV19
CASSIQAAGTYEQYF
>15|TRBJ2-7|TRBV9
CASSVDDLAAYEQYF
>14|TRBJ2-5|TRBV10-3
CAIRDSSGLETQYF
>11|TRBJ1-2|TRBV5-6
CASSFLNGYTF
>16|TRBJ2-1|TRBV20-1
CSARVKAGGPYNEQFF
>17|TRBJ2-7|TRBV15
CATSRVPFSGRTYEQYF
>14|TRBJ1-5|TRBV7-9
CASSLAGGHQPQHF
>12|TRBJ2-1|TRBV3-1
CASSQDIRILFF
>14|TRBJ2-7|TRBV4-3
CASSREDRVGEQYF
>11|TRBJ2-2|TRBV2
CASRMAGELFF
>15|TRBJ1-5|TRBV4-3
CASSQEDNYNQPQHF
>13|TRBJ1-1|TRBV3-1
CASTRGGEGEAFF
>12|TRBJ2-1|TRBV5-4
CASRGPEGSQFF
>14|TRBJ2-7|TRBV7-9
CASSFGGTSYEQYF
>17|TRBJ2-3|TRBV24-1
CATSDTRLAGGTDTQYF
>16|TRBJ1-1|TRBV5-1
CASSFRGRVPGSEAFF
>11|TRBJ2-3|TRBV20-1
CSAPKAVAQYF
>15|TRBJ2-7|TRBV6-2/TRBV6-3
CASSYTTGGEGEQYF
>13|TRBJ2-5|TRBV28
CASSFGLPGAQYF
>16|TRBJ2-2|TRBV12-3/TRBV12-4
CASSLWLAGVPGELFF
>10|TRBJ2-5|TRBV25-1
CASSAEAQYF
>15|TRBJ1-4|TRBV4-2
CASSQGTATNEKLFF
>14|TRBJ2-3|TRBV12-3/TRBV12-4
CATATSREADTQYF